This note documents a single T cell receptor (beta chain) sequence. This sample stems from a study of blood T cell repertoires in COVID-19. Study-wide context: Sources were T cells, B-cell-depleted T cells, or PBMCs; the material itself was cDNA or gDNA.

Adults between roughly 18 and 95 years of age took part from 20 to 25 US areas. Cohorts were assigned according to the clinical history that participants reported. V gave up 2 bases and J gave up 4 bases; unmatched junction bases: 4. CDR1 and CDR2 (germline): MGHRA, YSYEKL. This CDR3 contains 15 residues. The method was immunoSEQ multiplex PCR; TCRdb's version includes in-frame clones alone and lacks a portion of them. The sample contains about 260,000 clones, around 80% of which appear only once. This clonotype originated in a man aged 25-45 years with acute COVID-19. The sequenced sample consisted of PBMCs or T cells enriched from blood (not recorded which). The V and J genes are TRBV4-1 and TRBJ1-4, with 7 bases fitting TRBD1. The CDR3 DNA reads as TGCGCCAGCAGCCAAAAGGGACAGAGTAATGAAAAACTGTTTTTT. Translation gives CASSQKGQSNEKLFF.